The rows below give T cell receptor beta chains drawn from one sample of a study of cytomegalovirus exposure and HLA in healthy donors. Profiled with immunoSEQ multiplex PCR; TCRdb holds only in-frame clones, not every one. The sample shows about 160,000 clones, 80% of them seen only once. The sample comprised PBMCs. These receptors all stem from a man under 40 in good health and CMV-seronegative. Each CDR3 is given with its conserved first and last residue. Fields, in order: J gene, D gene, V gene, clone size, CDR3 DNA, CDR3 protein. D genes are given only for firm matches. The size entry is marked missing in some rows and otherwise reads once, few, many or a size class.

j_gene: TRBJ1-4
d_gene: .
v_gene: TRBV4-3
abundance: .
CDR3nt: TGCGCCAGCAGCCGACACGGGGTGAGCGGGGGAAAGGAAAAACTGTTTTTT
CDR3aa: CASSRHGVSGGKEKLFF

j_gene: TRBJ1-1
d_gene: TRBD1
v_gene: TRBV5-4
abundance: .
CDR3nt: TGTGCCAGCAGCTTGACCGACAGGGGGCTGGGCACTGAAGCTTTCTTT
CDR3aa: CASSLTDRGLGTEAFF

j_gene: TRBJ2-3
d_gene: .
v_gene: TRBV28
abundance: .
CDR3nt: TGTGCCAGCAGTTCCCTACAGGACCCCGCACCCACAGATACGCAGTATTTT
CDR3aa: CASSSLQDPAPTDTQYF

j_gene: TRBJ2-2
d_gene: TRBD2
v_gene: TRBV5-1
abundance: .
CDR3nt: TGCGCCAGCAGCCTGGGGCTAGCGGACACCGGGGAGCTGTTTTTT
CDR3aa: CASSLGLADTGELFF

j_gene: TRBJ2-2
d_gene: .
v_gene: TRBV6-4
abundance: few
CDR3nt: TGTGCCAGCAGTATCGGAGCAGACACCGGGGAGCTGTTTTTT
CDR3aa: CASSIGADTGELFF

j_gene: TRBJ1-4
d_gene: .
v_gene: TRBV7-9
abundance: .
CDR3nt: TGTTCCAGCAGCCCCCCGAGGGAAAAACTGTTTTTT
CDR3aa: CSSSPPREKLFF

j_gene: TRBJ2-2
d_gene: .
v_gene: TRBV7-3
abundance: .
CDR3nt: TGTGCCAGCAGCTTAAAAGGGGAAGCCGGGGAGCTGTTTTTT
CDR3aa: CASSLKGEAGELFF

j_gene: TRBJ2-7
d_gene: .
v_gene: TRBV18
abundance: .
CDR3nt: TGTGCCAGCTCACCTAGGGGTCCCGGGGGGCCCTACGAGCAGTACTTC
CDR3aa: CASSPRGPGGPYEQYF

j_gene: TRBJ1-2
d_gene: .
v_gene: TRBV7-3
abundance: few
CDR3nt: TGTGCCAGCAGCTTAAACGCAGGGGCCAACTATGGCTACACCTTC
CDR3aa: CASSLNAGANYGYTF

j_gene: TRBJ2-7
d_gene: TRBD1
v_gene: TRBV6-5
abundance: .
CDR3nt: TGTGCCAGCAGTTACAGAGGGGGCGGCTACGAGCAGTACTTC
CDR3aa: CASSYRGGGYEQYF

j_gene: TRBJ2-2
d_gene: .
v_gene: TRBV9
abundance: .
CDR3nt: TGTGCCAGCAAGGGGCTAGCCGGGGAGCTGTTTTTT
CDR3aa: CASKGLAGELFF

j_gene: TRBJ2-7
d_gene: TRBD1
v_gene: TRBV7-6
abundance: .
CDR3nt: TGTGCCAGCAGCTTGTACGGCGGACAGGCTAACGAGCAGTACTTC
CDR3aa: CASSLYGGQANEQYF

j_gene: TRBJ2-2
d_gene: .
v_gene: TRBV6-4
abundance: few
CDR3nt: TGTGCCAGCAGAAGGTTTCAGGCAACCGGGGAGCTGTTTTTT
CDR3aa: CASRRFQATGELFF

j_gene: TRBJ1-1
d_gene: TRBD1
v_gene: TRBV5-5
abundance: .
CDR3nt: TGTGCCAGCAGCTTGAAAGGGGGCTCCACTGAAGCTTTCTTT
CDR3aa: CASSLKGGSTEAFF

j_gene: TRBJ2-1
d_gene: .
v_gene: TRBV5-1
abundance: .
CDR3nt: TGCGCCAGCAGCCGGGACAGATTTACCCCGGCGGGGCCCTACAATGAGCAGTTCTTC
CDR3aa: CASSRDRFTPAGPYNEQFF

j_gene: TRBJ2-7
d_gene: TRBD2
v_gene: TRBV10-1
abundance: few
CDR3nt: TGCGCCAGCTTTAATACCCGACTAGCGGGGCCCTACGAGCAGTACTTC
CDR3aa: CASFNTRLAGPYEQYF

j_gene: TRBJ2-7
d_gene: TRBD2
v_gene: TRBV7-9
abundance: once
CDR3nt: TGTGCCAGCAGCCCAGCGGGAGGGTACGAGCAGTACTTC
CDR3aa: CASSPAGGYEQYF

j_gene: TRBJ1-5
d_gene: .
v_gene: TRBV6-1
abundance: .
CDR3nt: TGTGCCAGCAGAGAGGGGGGGGCTAGCAATCAGCCCCAGCATTTT
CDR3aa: CASREGGASNQPQHF

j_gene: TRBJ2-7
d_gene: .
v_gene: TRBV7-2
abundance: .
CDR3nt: TGTGCCAGCAGCACGAGAGCAGGGTACTACGAGCAGTACTTC
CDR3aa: CASSTRAGYYEQYF

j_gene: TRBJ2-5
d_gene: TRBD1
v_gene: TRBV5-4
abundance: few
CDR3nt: TGTGCCAGCAGCTTTCCGGGACAGGGGGCGAAGACCCAGTACTTC
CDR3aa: CASSFPGQGAKTQYF

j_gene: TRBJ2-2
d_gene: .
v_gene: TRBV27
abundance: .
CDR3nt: TGTGCCGGCAGTTTGTCCGGGGAGAACACCGGGGAGCTGTTTTTT
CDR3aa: CAGSLSGENTGELFF

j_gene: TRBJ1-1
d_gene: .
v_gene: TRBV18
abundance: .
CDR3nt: TGTGCCAGCTCACCCCAGGGAAACACTGAAGCTTTCTTT
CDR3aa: CASSPQGNTEAFF

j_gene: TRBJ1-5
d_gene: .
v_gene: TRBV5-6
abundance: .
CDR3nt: TGTGCCAGCAGCTTGGCCGACAGGAACAATCAGCCCCAGCATTTT
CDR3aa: CASSLADRNNQPQHF

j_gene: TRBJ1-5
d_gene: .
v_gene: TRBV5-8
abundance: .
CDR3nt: TGTGCCAGCAGCTTGGGCAGGCTGAATCAGCCCCAGCATTTT
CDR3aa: CASSLGRLNQPQHF

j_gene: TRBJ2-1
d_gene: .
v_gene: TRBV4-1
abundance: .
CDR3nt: TGCGCCAGCAGCCTTCTCTCAGGGGCCTACAATGAGCAGTTCTTC
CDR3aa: CASSLLSGAYNEQFF

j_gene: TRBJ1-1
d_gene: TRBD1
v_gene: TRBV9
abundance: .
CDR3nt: TGTGCCAGCAGCGTAGGGACAGGAATGAACACTGAAGCTTTCTTT
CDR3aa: CASSVGTGMNTEAFF

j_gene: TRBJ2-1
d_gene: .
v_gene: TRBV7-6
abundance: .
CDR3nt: TGTGCCAGCAGCTTGAGCAGGTACAATGAGCAGTTCTTC
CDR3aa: CASSLSRYNEQFF

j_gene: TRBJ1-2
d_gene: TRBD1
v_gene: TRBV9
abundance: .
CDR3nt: TGTGCCAGCAGCGTAGGTTTAGGACAGGGACACATTTCCCTGGGCTACACCTTC
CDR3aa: CASSVGLGQGHISLGYTF

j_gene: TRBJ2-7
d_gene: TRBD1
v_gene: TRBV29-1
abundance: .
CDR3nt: TGCAGCGCCGGGGACAGAGCAACTACCTACGAGCAGTACTTC
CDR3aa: CSAGDRATTYEQYF

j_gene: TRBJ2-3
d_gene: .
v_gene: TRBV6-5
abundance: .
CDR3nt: TGTGCCAGCAGTTCTGGCGGGACTACAGATACGCAGTATTTT
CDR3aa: CASSSGGTTDTQYF

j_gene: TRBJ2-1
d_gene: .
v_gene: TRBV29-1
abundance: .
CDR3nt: TGCAGCGTTGAAGGTGGTAGGTCGGGTCCCAATGAGCAGTTCTTC
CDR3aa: CSVEGGRSGPNEQFF

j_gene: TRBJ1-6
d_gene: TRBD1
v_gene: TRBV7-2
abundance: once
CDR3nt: TGTGCCAGCAGCTTGACCCGGACAGGGGCAAATTCACCCCTCCACTTT
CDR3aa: CASSLTRTGANSPLHF

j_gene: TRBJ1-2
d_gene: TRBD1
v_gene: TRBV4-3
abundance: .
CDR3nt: TGCGCCAGCAGCCAAGAGTTTGGGGACAGGGACTATGGCTACACCTTC
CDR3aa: CASSQEFGDRDYGYTF

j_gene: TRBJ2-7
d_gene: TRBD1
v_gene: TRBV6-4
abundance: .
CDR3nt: TGTGCCAGCAGTGTAGGGACAGGGCCCTACGAGCAGTACTTC
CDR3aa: CASSVGTGPYEQYF

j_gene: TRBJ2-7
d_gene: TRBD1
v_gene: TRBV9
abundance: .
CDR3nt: TGTGCCAGCAGCGCCTTGGGACAGGCTATCCACGAGCAGTACTTC
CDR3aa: CASSALGQAIHEQYF